This T cell receptor (beta chain) was captured in a study of T cell responses to AZD1222 COVID-19 vaccine. Study-level points and caveats: Among AZD1222 vaccinees, only six or seven were seropositive at baseline. Close to half of spike-specific TCRs reportedly recognize unmutated variant regions. There were vaccine-associated CD4 TCRs across spike, dominant at 160-218 and 743-854. Rises in breadth and depth of Spike-specific TCRs came after two AZD1222 doses.

The sample holds a few counts of this clone. Its antigen is still unknown. TCRdb's table, derived via immunoSEQ multiplex PCR, lists solely in-frame clones and lacks some. The profile covers 90,000 to 150,000 clones, with over 75% appearing a single time and 5% to 7% taken by the ten largest. Trimming cost V 0 bases and J 5 bases, with 13 bases left between them. This CDR3 spans 15 amino acids. Germline values: CDR1 LGHNA, CDR2 YSLEER. The sequence derives from an adult in good health. This specimen was peripheral blood, taken on day 0 of AZD1222 vaccination. The chain has TRBV4-3 and TRBJ2-5; D may be TRBD1 (6 bases). CDR3 sequence reads: CASSQDLSGAETQYF. The DNA of the CDR3 is TGCGCCAGCAGCCAAGATCTTTCAGGGGCCGAGACCCAGTACTTC.